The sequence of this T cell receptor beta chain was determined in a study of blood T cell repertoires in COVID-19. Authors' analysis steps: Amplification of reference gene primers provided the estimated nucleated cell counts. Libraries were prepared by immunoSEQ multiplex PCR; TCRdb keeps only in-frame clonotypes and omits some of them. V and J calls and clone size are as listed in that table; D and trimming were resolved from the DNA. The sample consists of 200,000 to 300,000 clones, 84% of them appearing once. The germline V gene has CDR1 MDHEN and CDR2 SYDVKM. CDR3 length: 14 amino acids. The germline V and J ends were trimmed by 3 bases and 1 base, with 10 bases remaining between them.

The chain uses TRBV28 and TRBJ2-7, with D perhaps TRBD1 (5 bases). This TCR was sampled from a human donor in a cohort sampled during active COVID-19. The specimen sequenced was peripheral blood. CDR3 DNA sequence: TGTGCCAGCAGTTTGTCGGCAGGGTCCTACGAGCAGTACTTC. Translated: CASSLSAGSYEQYF.